These T cell receptor beta chains were read from a single sample in a study of T-cell memory formation after mild COVID-19. TCRdb analysed the 5' RACE reads with MiXCR anew, one entry per CDR3 protein. The sample records 390,000 or so distinct CDR3 sequences, roughly 15% being singletons. Specimen: PBMCs or a T cell subset sorted from them (not recorded which). These receptors all stem from a man younger than 30 who had mild COVID-19 (a few samples of this study predate the infection). Cell type and time point are not known. Each CDR3 is given with its conserved first and last residue. The order of the fields is CDR3 length, clone size, V gene, J gene, D gene, CDR3 protein, CDR3 DNA. A D gene is named only where the DNA matches it firmly. Some rows have no size entry. The others give once, few or many, or a class for an expanded clone.

>16|NA|TRBV6-5|TRBJ2-6|TRBD2
CASSNGRGGGANVLTF
TGTGCCAGCAGTAACGGGAGGGGAGGTGGGGCCAACGTCCTGACTTTC
>15|NA|TRBV4-3|TRBJ2-5|NA
CASSQDRLARETQYF
TGCGCCAGCAGCCAAGATAGGCTAGCTCGGGAGACCCAGTACTTC
>13|many|TRBV4-3|TRBJ1-1|NA
CASSQEPGTEAFF
TGCGCCAGCAGCCAAGAACCGGGAACTGAAGCTTTCTTT
>15|NA|TRBV6-5|TRBJ1-5|TRBD1
CASRPTGGYSQPQHF
TGTGCCAGCAGACCGACAGGGGGGTATAGTCAGCCCCAGCATTTT
>13|NA|TRBV7-2|TRBJ2-7|NA
CASSSRGENEQYF
TGTGCCAGCAGCTCCAGGGGGGAGAACGAGCAGTACTTC
>15|few|TRBV15|TRBJ1-5|TRBD1
CATSLRPGGNQPQHF
TGTGCCACCAGCCTTCGACCAGGGGGGAATCAGCCCCAGCATTTT
>15|NA|TRBV11-3|TRBJ2-3|TRBD2
CASSLGTTSTDTQYF
TGTGCCAGCAGCCTAGGGACTACTAGCACAGATACGCAGTATTTT
>15|many|TRBV5-6|TRBJ2-5|NA
CASSRRSLGGETQYF
TGTGCCAGCAGCCGAAGATCGTTGGGAGGAGAGACCCAGTACTTC
>12|NA|TRBV9|TRBJ1-2|NA
CASSVVGYGYTF
TGTGCCAGCAGCGTAGTGGGCTATGGCTACACCTTC
>12|few|TRBV5-5|TRBJ2-5|TRBD2
CASSNRGGTQYF
TGTGCCAGCAGCAACCGGGGGGGGACCCAGTACTTC
>13|NA|TRBV7-8|TRBJ1-2|NA
CASSTSRGVGYTF
TGTGCCAGCAGCACCAGCCGGGGAGTTGGCTACACCTTC
>17|NA|TRBV7-2|TRBJ2-3|TRBD2
CASSLMGLAGGADTQYF
TGTGCCAGCAGCTTAATGGGACTAGCGGGTGGCGCAGATACGCAGTATTTT
>15|NA|TRBV11-2|TRBJ2-7|TRBD1
CASSSTGTGGYEQYF
TGTGCCAGCAGCTCCACCGGGACAGGGGGCTACGAGCAGTACTTC
>14|NA|TRBV7-9|TRBJ1-1|TRBD1
CASSWDRVRTEAFF
TGTGCCAGCAGCTGGGACAGGGTTCGGACTGAAGCTTTCTTT
>15|NA|TRBV4-1|TRBJ2-2|NA
CASSQDLEYTGELFF
TGCGCCAGCAGCCAAGATCTGGAGTACACCGGGGAGCTGTTTTTT
>15|NA|TRBV5-1|TRBJ2-3|NA
CASSLVSGGPYTQYF
TGCGCCAGCAGCTTAGTATCGGGGGGCCCATATACGCAGTATTTT
>15|few|TRBV28|TRBJ1-2|NA
CASSLGPEGHYGYTF
TGTGCCAGCAGTTTAGGCCCCGAGGGTCACTATGGCTACACCTTC
>15|few|TRBV6-5|TRBJ1-5|NA
CASSYDPSGNQPQHF
TGTGCCAGCAGTTACGACCCCTCGGGGAATCAGCCCCAGCATTTT
>13|NA|TRBV20-1|TRBJ2-5|NA
CSVPPPGQETQYF
TGCAGTGTCCCCCCTCCGGGGCAAGAGACCCAGTACTTC
>15|NA|TRBV5-1|TRBJ2-2|NA
CASSLGTTYTGELFF
TGCGCCAGCAGCTTGGGGACAACTTACACCGGGGAGCTGTTTTTT
>15|NA|TRBV18|TRBJ2-7|NA
CASSSYTTLRGEQYF
TGTGCCAGCTCATCCTACACAACGCTCAGGGGCGAGCAGTACTTC
>14|few|TRBV5-1|TRBJ2-5|NA
CASSSGTQRETQYF
TGCGCCAGCAGCTCCGGGACACAGAGGGAGACCCAGTACTTC
>12|few|TRBV20-1|TRBJ2-7|NA
CSADREAHEQYF
TGCAGTGCAGATAGGGAGGCCCACGAGCAGTACTTC
>14|NA|TRBV27|TRBJ2-7|TRBD1
CASSLGTGVYEQYF
TGTGCCAGCAGTTTAGGGACAGGAGTCTACGAGCAGTACTTC
>16|NA|TRBV7-8|TRBJ2-3|TRBD2
CASSLQGLAGADTQYF
TGTGCCAGCAGCTTGCAGGGACTAGCGGGGGCCGATACGCAGTATTTT
>14|NA|TRBV5-4|TRBJ1-1|TRBD1
CASSSGGEPAEAFF
TGTGCCAGCAGCTCAGGGGGCGAACCTGCTGAAGCTTTCTTT
>14|few|TRBV6-1|TRBJ1-1|NA
CASSGRGGNTEAFF
TGTGCCAGCAGTGGTCGAGGGGGGAACACTGAAGCTTTCTTT
>15|NA|TRBV5-4|TRBJ2-7|TRBD2
CASSSGGQGSHEQYF
TGTGCCAGCAGTTCGGGGGGGCAGGGTAGCCACGAGCAGTACTTC
>13|NA|TRBV30|TRBJ1-2|TRBD1
CAWSQGGVDGYTF
TGTGCCTGGAGTCAAGGGGGCGTCGATGGCTACACCTTC
>15|NA|TRBV19|TRBJ1-1|TRBD1
CASSLGQGFVTEAFF
TGTGCCAGTAGCCTAGGACAGGGTTTTGTCACTGAAGCTTTCTTT
>14|NA|TRBV15|TRBJ1-5|NA
CATSGGTVSQPQHF
TGTGCCACCAGCGGTGGGACGGTGAGTCAGCCCCAGCATTTT
>17|few|TRBV5-1|TRBJ2-5|TRBD2
CASRRPLADKIQETQYF
TGCGCCAGCAGAAGACCCCTAGCGGATAAAATCCAAGAGACCCAGTACTTC
>15|few|TRBV12-3/TRBV12-4|TRBJ2-7|NA
CASRGGRKSSYEQYF
TGTGCCAGCAGGGGCGGTCGCAAGAGCTCCTACGAGCAGTACTTC
>15|many|TRBV3-1|TRBJ2-1|NA
CASSKRADSYNEQFF
TGTGCCAGCAGCAAAAGGGCCGACAGTTACAATGAGCAGTTCTTC
>13|few|TRBV6-5|TRBJ1-1|TRBD1
CASSPGTGAEAFF
TGTGCCAGCAGTCCCGGGACAGGGGCTGAAGCTTTCTTT
>13|many|TRBV7-2|TRBJ2-1|NA
CASSSAGHHEQFF
TGTGCCAGCAGCTCAGCAGGGCACCATGAGCAGTTCTTC
>11|many|TRBV7-6|TRBJ2-7|NA
CASSSNYEQYF
TGTGCCAGCAGCTCGAACTACGAGCAGTACTTC
>13|NA|TRBV30|TRBJ2-5|NA
CAWSYPAVGTQYF
TGTGCCTGGAGCTATCCAGCCGTTGGGACCCAGTACTTC
>14|NA|TRBV2|TRBJ2-1|NA
CASSHERKDNEQFF
TGTGCCAGCAGTCACGAAAGGAAGGACAATGAGCAGTTCTTC
>15|NA|TRBV4-3|TRBJ1-5|NA
CASSQESRSNQPQHF
TGCGCCAGCAGCCAAGAATCCCGGTCCAATCAGCCCCAGCATTTT
>14|NA|TRBV20-1|TRBJ2-5|TRBD2
CSVGGEKYQETQYF
TGCAGTGTCGGGGGGGAAAAGTACCAAGAGACCCAGTACTTC
>13|NA|TRBV7-6|TRBJ1-5|NA
CASSLHLDQPQHF
TGTGCCAGCAGCTTACATCTGGATCAGCCCCAGCATTTT
>13|many|TRBV7-2|TRBJ2-1|TRBD2
CASSRTSGNEQFF
TGTGCCAGCAGCCGGACTAGCGGAAATGAGCAGTTCTTC
>15|few|TRBV5-1|TRBJ2-3|NA
CASSQQGSGTDTQYF
TGCGCCAGCAGCCAGCAGGGGTCTGGCACAGATACGCAGTATTTT
>16|NA|TRBV27|TRBJ2-7|NA
CASRQRGAEGLTRQYF
TGTGCCAGCAGACAGAGGGGGGCAGAAGGCCTTACAAGGCAGTACTTC
>14|NA|TRBV12-3/TRBV12-4|TRBJ1-5|NA
CASSPWSSNQPQHF
TGTGCCAGCAGTCCATGGTCCAGCAATCAGCCCCAGCATTTT
>12|NA|TRBV6-2/TRBV6-3|TRBJ2-7|NA
CASREDTSRQYF
TGTGCCAGCAGGGAGGACACCTCTCGGCAGTACTTC
>18|NA|TRBV5-5|TRBJ2-5|TRBD2
CASSATGTSGGYQETQYF
TGTGCCAGCAGCGCCACCGGGACTAGCGGGGGGTACCAAGAGACCCAGTACTTC
>16|many|TRBV20-1|TRBJ2-2|NA
CSASGGGRANTGELFF
TGCAGTGCTAGTGGTGGGGGACGTGCGAACACCGGGGAGCTGTTTTTT
>15|NA|TRBV14|TRBJ2-7|NA
CASSQGFIRVYEQYF
TGTGCCAGCAGCCAAGGCTTCATTCGGGTGTACGAGCAGTACTTC
>14|NA|TRBV4-1|TRBJ1-1|NA
CASSRPGPPVGAFF
TGCGCCAGCAGCCGTCCCGGGCCCCCGGTAGGAGCTTTCTTT
>13|few|TRBV24-1|TRBJ2-3|NA
CATSGSRTDTQYF
TGTGCCACCAGTGGAAGTAGGACAGATACGCAGTATTTT
>11|many|TRBV7-9|TRBJ2-1|NA
CASSPTNEQFF
TGTGCCAGCAGCCCAACCAATGAGCAGTTCTTC